This is a list of T cell receptor beta chains from one sample in a study of response to subunit inactivated influenza vaccine. TCRdb reanalysed the RT-PCR reads using MiXCR and keeps one entry per CDR3 protein. There are 600,000 to 700,000 distinct CDR3 sequences in the sample; 14% occur only once, and 7.6% lies in the top ten. This sample comprised PBMCs from blood, obtained around two weeks before vaccination. These receptor sequences come from a man aged 50-60 years who received an inactivated influenza vaccine. Both conserved end residues are part of each CDR3. The D gene is left open where the match is weak. Clone sizes are given selectively: once, few, many, or a class where the clone is expanded.

D gene: TRBD1; V gene: TRBV4-2; clone size: many; J gene: TRBJ1-2; CDR3 protein: CASSQSDRADYGYTF; CDR3 DNA: TGTGCCAGCAGCCAAAGCGACAGGGCAGACTATGGCTACACCTTC
D gene: TRBD2; V gene: TRBV4-2; clone size: -; J gene: TRBJ2-7; CDR3 protein: CASSQDWGGKGEQYF; CDR3 DNA: TGTGCCAGCAGCCAAGATTGGGGGGGGAAAGGGGAGCAGTACTTC
D gene: TRBD2; V gene: TRBV7-2; clone size: -; J gene: TRBJ2-7; CDR3 protein: CASSWGSGPPTPYEQYF; CDR3 DNA: TGTGCCAGCAGCTGGGGTAGCGGGCCACCCACCCCCTACGAGCAGTACTTC
D gene: -; V gene: TRBV12-3/TRBV12-4; clone size: many; J gene: TRBJ2-1; CDR3 protein: CASSLMGIGDEQFF; CDR3 DNA: TGTGCCAGCAGTTTAATGGGGATCGGCGATGAGCAGTTCTTC
D gene: -; V gene: TRBV12-3/TRBV12-4; clone size: many; J gene: TRBJ2-1; CDR3 protein: CASSFAYNEQFF; CDR3 DNA: TGTGCCAGCAGTTTCGCGTACAATGAGCAGTTCTTC
D gene: -; V gene: TRBV5-1; clone size: few; J gene: TRBJ2-7; CDR3 protein: CASSLAGSPGEQYF; CDR3 DNA: TGCGCCAGCAGCTTGGCCGGGTCTCCTGGAGAGCAGTACTTC
D gene: -; V gene: TRBV7-9; clone size: -; J gene: TRBJ2-1; CDR3 protein: CASSPPGFGRSYNEQFF; CDR3 DNA: TGTGCCAGCAGCCCACCAGGTTTCGGCCGCTCCTACAATGAGCAGTTCTTC
D gene: -; V gene: TRBV20-1; clone size: -; J gene: TRBJ2-3; CDR3 protein: CSGRPGVTDTQYF; CDR3 DNA: TGCAGTGGCAGACCAGGGGTAACAGATACGCAGTATTTT
D gene: -; V gene: TRBV29-1; clone size: -; J gene: TRBJ1-1; CDR3 protein: CSVEDPDRNREAFF; CDR3 DNA: TGCAGCGTTGAAGATCCAGACCGAAATCGGGAAGCTTTCTTT
D gene: -; V gene: TRBV29-1; clone size: few; J gene: TRBJ1-1; CDR3 protein: CSVSQLANTEAFF; CDR3 DNA: TGCAGCGTTTCACAGTTGGCAAACACTGAAGCTTTCTTT
D gene: -; V gene: TRBV6-5; clone size: -; J gene: TRBJ1-2; CDR3 protein: CASSMTGLSYTF; CDR3 DNA: TGTGCCAGCAGTATGACAGGCCTCAGCTACACCTTC
D gene: -; V gene: TRBV15; clone size: few; J gene: TRBJ2-2; CDR3 protein: CATSRDSGHDTGELFF; CDR3 DNA: TGTGCCACCAGCAGAGATTCGGGGCACGACACCGGGGAGCTGTTTTTT
D gene: -; V gene: TRBV3-1; clone size: -; J gene: TRBJ1-1; CDR3 protein: CASGDRTGTEAFF; CDR3 DNA: TGTGCTAGTGGTGACCGGACGGGCACTGAAGCTTTCTTT
D gene: -; V gene: TRBV20-1; clone size: few; J gene: TRBJ2-1; CDR3 protein: CSAGDSGVYNEQFF; CDR3 DNA: TGCAGTGCCGGGGACTCCGGGGTCTACAATGAGCAGTTCTTC
D gene: -; V gene: TRBV9; clone size: few; J gene: TRBJ1-5; CDR3 protein: CASSAGIGEGNQPQHF; CDR3 DNA: TGTGCCAGCAGCGCCGGAATCGGGGAGGGGAATCAGCCCCAGCATTTT
D gene: TRBD1; V gene: TRBV29-1; clone size: -; J gene: TRBJ1-1; CDR3 protein: CSVQTGDRANTEAFF; CDR3 DNA: TGCAGCGTCCAAACAGGAGACAGGGCAAACACTGAAGCTTTCTTT
D gene: TRBD2; V gene: TRBV20-1; clone size: few; J gene: TRBJ2-3; CDR3 protein: CSAKGLAGANTDTQYF; CDR3 DNA: TGCAGTGCCAAGGGACTAGCGGGGGCCAACACAGATACGCAGTATTTT
D gene: TRBD1; V gene: TRBV12-3/TRBV12-4; clone size: -; J gene: TRBJ2-7; CDR3 protein: CASSLVVRGPSYEQYF; CDR3 DNA: TGTGCCAGCAGTTTAGTCGTCAGGGGGCCCTCCTACGAGCAGTACTTC
D gene: TRBD1; V gene: TRBV4-1; clone size: few; J gene: TRBJ1-6; CDR3 protein: CASSPGQGATNSPLHF; CDR3 DNA: TGCGCCAGCAGCCCGGGACAGGGGGCGACTAATTCACCCCTCCACTTT
D gene: -; V gene: TRBV6-2/TRBV6-3; clone size: -; J gene: TRBJ1-1; CDR3 protein: CASSPLWNTEAFF; CDR3 DNA: TGTGCCAGCAGTCCTTTGTGGAACACTGAAGCTTTCTTT
D gene: -; V gene: TRBV4-3; clone size: -; J gene: TRBJ1-6; CDR3 protein: CASSTTQNSPLHF; CDR3 DNA: TGCGCCAGCAGCACTACACAGAATTCACCCCTCCACTTT